This entry is about one TCR beta chain. Its matching antigen is unknown. This sample was taken from a study of cytomegalovirus exposure and HLA in healthy donors. This PCR relied on a set of 60 Vbeta primers and 13 Jbeta primers. Method: immunoSEQ multiplex PCR; TCRdb's copy keeps in-frame clones and lacks some. Of tens of thousands of clones in the sample, around 76% were seen once. The CDR3 extends over 16 amino acids. V gave up 1 base and J gave up 6 bases; unmatched junction bases: 7. CDR1 MGHRA and CDR2 YSYEKL come from the germline V gene. At collection, donors were nominally healthy, but unrecorded immune exposures were probable. Study outcomes and limitations: Some TCR beta chains (around 160 of them) were listed as cytomegalovirus-associated. While the bulk of TCR sequences proved rare, some public TCRs turned up in many donors.

This TCR came from a man aged 25 to 40 in good health and CMV-seropositive. The J gene is TRBJ1-5, the V gene TRBV4-1; 9 bases map to TRBD1. Sequencing was performed on PBMCs. CDR3 nucleotides: TGCGCCAGCAGCCAAGTTACAGGGGGCGCTATTCAGCCCCAGCATTTT. This gives the protein CASSQVTGGAIQPQHF.